The source of this T cell receptor (beta chain) is a study of PD-L1 blockade in urothelial cancer. Study as a whole: Blood underwent analysis 3 weeks (second dose) and 6 weeks after treatment began.

Study-level findings and limits: Below-median blood TCR clonality before treatment forecast better survival.

V dropped 4 bases and J dropped 2 bases, with 6 bases sitting between them. Germline values: CDR1 PRHDT, CDR2 FYEKMQ (reference sequence). This CDR3 is built from 13 residues. As to this clone: Its antigen is not known.

Produced via immunoSEQ multiplex PCR; TCRdb's table is partial and in-frame only. The table lists tens of thousands of clones, approximately 80% of them singletons. J is TRBJ1-3 and V is TRBV13; D may be TRBD1 (6 bases). Specimen: PBMCs, collected around atezolizumab (anti-PD-L1) treatment. The TCR was taken from a man in his 70s with urothelial cancer. The CDR3 nucleotides are TGTGCCAGCAGCTGGACAGCTGGAAACACCATATATTTT. Encoded protein: CASSWTAGNTIYF.